This T cell receptor (beta chain) was sequenced in a study of blood T cell repertoires in COVID-19. Study details: Acute-phase and convalescent COVID-19 samples originated in the United States, Italy and Spain. PBMCs, B-cell-depleted T cells, or T cells provided the cDNA or gDNA that made up the material.

Trimming at V came to 3 bases and at J to 3 bases, leaving 2 bases not matched to a gene. The length of the CDR3 is 15 residues. Germline CDR1 is KGHSH and CDR2 is LQKENI. Authors' processing steps: Nucleated cell number was recorded as an estimate derived from reference gene primer amplification. The protocol was immunoSEQ multiplex PCR, while the TCRdb copy is restricted to in-frame clones and leaves out a portion. Clone size and the V and J calls come from that table; the DNA yielded D and trimming. This sample has more than 35,000 clones; approximately 83% occur once, and the top ten carry about 48%.

Sequencing input: peripheral blood. The chain couples TRBV18 to TRBJ2-1; 10 bases are shared with TRBD1. This TCR was recovered from a woman older than 75 with acute or convalescent COVID-19. The CDR3, as DNA: TGTGCCAGCTCACCGGGACAGGGGAACTACAATGAGCAGTTCTTC. Protein sequence: CASSPGQGNYNEQFF.